These T cell receptor beta chains were read from a single sample in a study of cytomegalovirus exposure and HLA in healthy donors. The method was immunoSEQ multiplex PCR; TCRdb's version includes in-frame clones alone and lacks a portion of them. The sample has more than 90,000 clones, around 68% seen once. The source material was PBMCs. These receptors all stem from a woman between 45 and 60 years old in good health and CMV-seropositive. Both conserved end residues are part of each CDR3. Size is omitted from some rows. Given values are once, few, many or a class for expanded clones.

j_call clone_size v_call cdr3_aa
TRBJ1-2 - TRBV5-1 CASRGETGSSYGYTF
TRBJ2-1 few TRBV11-3 CASSFGTSGDNEQFF
TRBJ1-1 - TRBV5-1 CASSLSAGDTEAFF
TRBJ1-1 - TRBV7-3 CASSLNSQNTEAFF
TRBJ1-4 - TRBV6-1 CASRAIGQGEAKLFF
TRBJ2-7 - TRBV27 CASIPAGLAGEQYF
TRBJ1-1 - TRBV27 CASSRGGGTEAFF
TRBJ2-1 - TRBV19 CASRTTSGGGDEQFF
TRBJ1-5 - TRBV5-8 CASSFWGAGTGGNQPQHF
TRBJ2-7 - TRBV30 CAWGGQFSYEQYF
TRBJ2-7 few TRBV7-2 CASSDGGGRGSEQYF
TRBJ1-2 - TRBV28 CASSFMGGGYTF
TRBJ1-3 - TRBV4-3 CASSQGGQGNTIYF
TRBJ2-2 - TRBV18 CASSPPSGAGELFF